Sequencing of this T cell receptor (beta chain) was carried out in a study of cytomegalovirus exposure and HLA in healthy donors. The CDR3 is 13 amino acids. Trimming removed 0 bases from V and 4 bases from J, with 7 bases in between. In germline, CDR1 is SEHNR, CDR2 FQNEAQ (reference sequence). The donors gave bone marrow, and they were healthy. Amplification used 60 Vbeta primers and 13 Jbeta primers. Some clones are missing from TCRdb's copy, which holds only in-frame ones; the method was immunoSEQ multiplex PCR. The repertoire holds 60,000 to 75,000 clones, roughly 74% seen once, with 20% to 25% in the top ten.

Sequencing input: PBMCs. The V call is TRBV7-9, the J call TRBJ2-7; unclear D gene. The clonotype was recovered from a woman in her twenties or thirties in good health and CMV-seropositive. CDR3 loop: CASSLAGIYEQYF. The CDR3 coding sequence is TGTGCCAGCAGCTTAGCGGGCATATACGAGCAGTACTTC. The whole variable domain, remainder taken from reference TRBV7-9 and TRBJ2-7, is DTGVSQNPRHKITKRGQNVTFRCDPISEHNRLYWYRQTLGQGPEFLTYFQNEAQLEKSRLLSDRFSAERPKGSFSTLEIQRTEQGDSAMYLCASSLAGIYEQYFGPGTRLTVT.